The sequence of this TCR beta chain was determined in a study of a mutant IDH1 vaccine in newly diagnosed glioma (TCRdb year 2021). Regarding the complete study: Across visits V03 through V10, patients got a total of eight vaccinations, given in weeks 1, 3, 5, 7, 11, 15, 19 and 23. Longitudinal TCRB deep sequencing was performed for fewer than 30 treated patients wherever samples were available for exploratory analyses. Vaccination was initiated 4-6 weeks after radiotherapy alone, or concurrently with temozolomide cycles in the chemotherapy-containing groups. Before enrollment, patients had received standard therapy of radiotherapy alone, temozolomide alone, or radiochemotherapy with temozolomide; most received the combination. Of the roughly 34 treated patients, 62.5% were male and around 40% were female, and the mean age was 40.4 years. Peripheral blood was collected at six visits: V03 (baseline), V05, V07, V10, V12 and V13. On the study overall, not on this receptor specifically: According to the authors, sample limitations meant that analyses of patient blood samples could not be reproduced. No apparent relationship was observed between pseudoprogression and alterations in the top peripheral T cell clonotypes detected by TCRB sequencing. Immune responses induced by the vaccine were seen in approximately 93% of patients across multiple MHC alleles. Selection of PBMC samples for TCRB deep sequencing was based on availability.

Receptor amplification or capture employed the immunoSEQ multiplex PCR assay. Rearranged TCR beta chain sequences were amplified using the hsTCRB Kit according to the manufacturer's protocol. TCRB libraries were sequenced on an Illumina MiSeq. The original pipeline was this. The kit vendor's proprietary platform handled demultiplexing, trimming and gene mapping. What TCRdb holds here is the immuneACCESS table cut down to in-frame rearrangements. Part of the clones is not present; checked against another copy, under half of the missing clones reflect an unresolved V gene, and the others are unexplained. The V and J calls and clone size are taken from that table; D and trimming were inferred from the DNA. The sample includes tens of thousands of clones, with about three quarters observed a single time. 5% to 6.5% of the sample goes to the ten largest clones. As to this clone: Its cognate antigen has yet to be identified. The sample holds no much larger clone one base away, and base qualities are not on file.

Trimming takes 4 bases from V and 1 base from J, and the germline ends sit 11 bases apart. CDR1 and CDR2, looked up from the germline V gene, are SGHDT and YYEEEE. The CDR3 covers 14 residues, taking in both the cysteine and the phenylalanine. Only CDR3 DNA remains: 42 bases, in frame from the first base. The label giving this sample's time point can be read as: week 23, last vaccination. Each vaccine dose was 300 ug of a 20-mer mutant IDH1 peptide in Montanide, given subcutaneously with topical imiquimod. All donors had newly diagnosed IDH1-mutant astrocytomas of WHO grade 3 or 4 that showed loss of nuclear ATRX. The samples were drawn from NOA16, a multicentre, single-arm, open-label phase I trial in Germany that tested a mutant IDH1 peptide vaccine in humans for the first time. The DNeasy Blood and Tissue Kit was used to extract genomic DNA from EDTA blood for TCRB sequencing.

The chain is made from TRBV5-6 and TRBJ1-1; the D gene identity is not certain. The material was PBMCs, obtained from a glioma patient whose treatment included an IDH1 peptide vaccine. This TCR was sampled from a man aged 45-65 years with glioma. The CDR3 has the sequence CASSPWAQNTEAFF. The sequenced DNA is TGTGCCAGCAGCCCCTGGGCCCAGAACACTGAAGCTTTCTTT.